These 18 T cell receptor beta chains originate from one sample sequenced in a study of T cells of healthy individuals (dated 2018 in TCRdb). The library came from 5' RACE. Sequencing used an Illumina MiSeq. Clones were called with MiXCR by TCRdb after fastp trimmed the public reads at Q25, and only in-frame beta chains were retained. One record per CDR3 amino acid sequence lists the most common genes and DNA. Counted in this sample were approximately 58,000 distinct CDR3 sequences; about 15% of them appeared once. The ten largest clonotypes hold around 15% of the sample. The receptors originated from a human donor in good health.

This clonotype was found a few times. The chain employs TRBV6-1 and TRBJ2-7; D is possibly TRBD2 (5 bases). CDR1 is MNHNS, CDR2 SASEGT, per germline. This CDR3 comprises 15 residues. The V and J ends lost 1 base and 5 bases respectively, with 15 bases between them. CDR3 residues: CASSEVNGIGDEQYF. CDR3 sequence (DNA): TGTGCCAGCAGTGAAGTCAACGGGATTGGGGACGAGCAGTACTTC.

This clonotype occurred a few times. V usage is TRBV7-9 and J usage is TRBJ1-5; D not resolved. In germline, CDR1 is SEHNR, CDR2 FQNEAQ (reference sequence). V gave up 5 bases and J gave up 1 base, with 12 bases separating them. This CDR3 comprises 15 residues. CDR3 sequence: CASSLTGVSNQPQHF. The DNA of the CDR3 is TGTGCCAGCAGCCTCACCGGGGTGAGCAATCAGCCCCAGCATTTT.

This clonotype has a count of ten or more. The rearrangement uses TRBV24-1 and TRBJ2-3; weak D call: TRBD1 (6 bases). The ends were cut back, 5 bases at V and 3 bases at J, with 14 bases in the middle. Per germline, CDR1 KGHDR and CDR2 SFDVKD. The CDR3 has 15 amino acids. CDR3 sequence reads: CATSVVTGRTDTQYF. The CDR3 DNA is TGTGCCACCAGTGTAGTGACAGGAAGGACAGATACGCAGTATTTT.

The V gene is TRBV5-1, the J gene TRBJ2-1, with D possibly being TRBD2 (6 bases). V lost 3 bases to trimming and J lost 8 bases, with 15 bases between them. Germline V CDR1 and CDR2: SGHRS, YFSETQ. The CDR3 has 14 amino acids. The CDR3 coding sequence is TGCGCCAGCAGCTGGGTCGGGAGTCGGGATGAGCAGTTCTTC. Amino acid sequence: CASSWVGSRDEQFF.

This clonotype was seen a few times. The V call is TRBV7-2, the J call TRBJ1-6, with D possibly being TRBD1 (5 bases). CDR3 length equals 15 residues. The germline V gene has CDR1 SGHTA and CDR2 FQGNSA. V was cut by 1 base and J by 1 base, with 5 bases left in between. CDR3 residues: CASSLDRSYNSPLHF. CDR3 DNA: TGTGCCAGCAGCTTAGACAGGTCCTATAATTCACCCCTCCACTTT.

Many counts were recorded for this clonotype. V is TRBV4-3 and J is TRBJ2-2, with TRBD2 identical over 10 bases. The germline V gene encodes CDR1 LGHNA and CDR2 YSLEER. The CDR3 is made up of 17 amino acids. V trimming: 0 bases; J trimming: 5 bases; junction bases outside the gene matches: 6. CDR3 residues: CASSQEGPSGGTGELFF. CDR3 DNA: TGCGCCAGCAGCCAAGAGGGTCCTAGCGGGGGTACCGGGGAGCTGTTTTTT.

This clonotype has more than one count but fewer than ten. The chain links TRBV5-1 to TRBJ2-1; 7 bases map to TRBD2. The length of the CDR3 is 16 residues. V shed 2 bases, J shed 2 bases, and the junction held 7 bases outside the gene matches. CDR1 is SGHRS and CDR2 is YFSETQ in the germline V gene. The CDR3 spells CASSFGAGNAYNEQFF. CDR3 nucleotides: TGCGCCAGCAGCTTCGGAGCGGGAAACGCCTACAATGAGCAGTTCTTC.

This clonotype was observed a handful of times. The J gene is TRBJ2-1, the V gene TRBV29-1, with 9 bases that match TRBD1. The CDR3 length is 14 residues. Germline CDR1 and CDR2: SQVTM and ANQGSEA. V lost 6 bases and J lost 0; bases outside the gene matches: 3. In DNA, the CDR3 is TGCAGCGTGGAGACAGGGGGCTCCTACAATGAGCAGTTCTTC. Protein product: CSVETGGSYNEQFF.

This clonotype came up a few times. V is TRBV2 and J is TRBJ2-5, with a possible D match to TRBD1 (6 bases). The CDR3 is made up of 13 amino acids. The germline V gene has CDR1 SNHLY and CDR2 FYNNEI. The ends were cut back, 3 bases at V and 4 bases at J, with 9 bases in the middle. This CDR3 is CASSDGRGETQYF. The CDR3 DNA reads as TGTGCCAGCAGTGACGGCAGGGGAGAGACCCAGTACTTC.

The chain joins TRBV30 to TRBJ1-1; D is undetermined. CDR3 length: 14 residues. From germline, CDR1 is GTSNPN and CDR2 SVGIG (reference sequence). V lost 0 bases and J 4 bases, leaving 12 bases between the germline ends. The CDR3 reads CAWSVIRTSTEAFF. The CDR3 DNA reads as TGTGCCTGGAGTGTAATCCGGACTTCCACTGAAGCTTTCTTT.

The V call is TRBV20-1, the J call TRBJ2-3; a possible D gene is TRBD2 (5 bases). CDR3 length: 12 residues. V was cut by 2 bases and J by 7 bases, with 10 bases left in between. In germline, CDR1 is DFQATT, CDR2 SNEGSKA (reference sequence). CDR3 DNA: TGCAGTGCTAGAATGCGAGGGAATACGCAGTATTTT. This encodes CSARMRGNTQYF.

The chain couples TRBV19 to TRBJ1-2, with D possibly matching TRBD1 (5 bases). The CDR3 contains 14 residues. Germline assignment: CDR1 LNHDA and CDR2 SQIVND (reference sequence). V lost 5 bases, J lost 5 bases, and 15 bases lay in between. In DNA form, the CDR3 reads TGTGCCAGTAGTGGATACGGGACGGAGTATGGCTACACCTTC. This encodes CASSGYGTEYGYTF.

This clonotype was seen a few times. It may be a read error: a sequence one base away is much more abundant. V is TRBV20-1 and J is TRBJ1-2, with 9 positions matching TRBD1. CDR3 length: 15 residues. Germline values: CDR1 DFQATT, CDR2 SNEGSKA (reference sequence). CDR3 region: CSAREQGAINYGYNF. The CDR3 region has the DNA TGCAGTGCTAGAGAACAGGGGGCGATTAACTATGGCTACAACTTC.

This clonotype qualifies as large. This chain links TRBV7-7 with TRBJ1-1; weak D call: TRBD1 (5 bases). The CDR3 loop spans 13 amino acids. The V gene lost 5 bases and the J gene lost 6 bases, with 13 bases spanning the gap. Germline assignment: CDR1 SSHAT and CDR2 FNYEAQ (reference sequence). For the CDR3, the DNA is TGTGCCAGCAGCCCTTTCGGGGGGTCTGAAGCTTTCTTT. Its translation: CASSPFGGSEAFF.

J is TRBJ2-5 and V is TRBV14; 7 bases map to TRBD2. Germline CDR1 reads SGHDN; CDR2 reads FVKESK. The V gene end was trimmed by 5 bases and the J gene end by 1 base; junction bases not matched to a gene: 13. CDR3 length: 17 amino acids. CDR3 sequence (DNA): TGTGCCAGCAGCGAAGTCCTTGGGGGGGTGACCCAAGAGACCCAGTACTTC. Its protein is CASSEVLGGVTQETQYF.

This clonotype was recorded at least ten times. The chain joins TRBV30 to TRBJ2-1; D is undetermined. Germline V gene data show CDR1 as GTSNPN and CDR2 as SVGIG (reference sequence). The germline V and J ends were trimmed by 0 bases and 2 bases, with 11 bases remaining between them. The CDR3 totals 15 residues. In DNA form, the CDR3 reads TGTGCCTGGAGTGTAATGGGTGCTACCTACAATGAGCAGTTCTTC. Its protein product is CAWSVMGATYNEQFF.

This clonotype has more than one count but fewer than ten. The chain uses TRBV7-3 and TRBJ2-3; 8 nucleotides line up with TRBD1. This CDR3 region has 15 residues. From germline, CDR1 is SGHTA and CDR2 FQGTGA. Trimming cost V 5 bases and J 1 base; bases outside gene matches: 5. For the CDR3, the DNA is TGTGCCAGCAGCCGGACAGGGATGCGCACAGATACGCAGTATTTT. As protein: CASSRTGMRTDTQYF.

This clonotype was counted only a few times. The chain has TRBV6-2 or TRBV6-3 and TRBJ2-1; 10 bases match TRBD2. V trimming: 0 bases; J trimming: 2 bases; junction bases outside the gene matches: 13. The CDR3 consists of 20 residues. Germline V gene data show CDR1 as MNHEY and CDR2 as SVGEGT. CDR3 amino acids: CASSYSPLQRLAGAYNEQFF. The CDR3 DNA sequence: TGTGCCAGCAGTTACTCACCTCTTCAGCGCCTAGCGGGAGCCTACAATGAGCAGTTCTTC.